The clone carrying this T cell receptor (beta chain) has a handful of counts. Its target is unknown. The data were obtained in a study of post-analysis software for immune sequencing data. Across the whole study: Clinical courses comprised relapsing-remitting, secondary progressive and progressive-relapsing multiple sclerosis.

V shed 2 bases, J shed 5 bases, and the junction held 15 bases outside the gene matches. The germline V gene has CDR1 SGDLS and CDR2 YYNGEE. The CDR3 has 19 residues. TCR beta cDNA libraries included unique molecular identifiers. cDNA molecules numbering around 450,000 came from roughly 0.93 to 9.6 million T cells. TCRdb re-analysed the PCR reads in MiXCR, keeping a single row per CDR3 protein. The sample lists about 540,000 distinct CDR3 sequences, around a third occurring once. Study-wide points: Those with multiple sclerosis, the patient group, showed significantly lower normalized Chao1 diversity than controls. When patients were compared with controls, five TRBV segments were more frequent, TRBV5-6, TRBV5-1 and TRBV20-1 among them.

The sequence was obtained from a girl between 2 and 17 years old with multiple sclerosis. Sequences were obtained from blood. This chain joins TRBV9 and TRBJ2-5, with 13 bases aligning to TRBD2. The CDR3 DNA is TGTGCCAGCAGCGTCCGACCCGGGACTAGCGGGGACTACGGGGAGACCCAGTACTTC. Translating it yields CASSVRPGTSGDYGETQYF.